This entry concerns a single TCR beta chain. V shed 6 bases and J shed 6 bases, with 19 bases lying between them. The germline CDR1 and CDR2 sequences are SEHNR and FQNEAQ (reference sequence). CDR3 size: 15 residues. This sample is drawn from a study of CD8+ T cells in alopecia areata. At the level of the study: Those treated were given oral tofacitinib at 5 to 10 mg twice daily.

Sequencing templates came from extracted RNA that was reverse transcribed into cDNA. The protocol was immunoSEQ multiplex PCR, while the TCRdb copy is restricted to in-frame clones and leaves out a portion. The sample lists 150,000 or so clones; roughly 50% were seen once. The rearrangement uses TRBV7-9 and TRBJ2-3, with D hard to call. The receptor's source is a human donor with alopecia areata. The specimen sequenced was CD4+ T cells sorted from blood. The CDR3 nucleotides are TGTGCCAGCAGGGCCCTCCAGCCGCGGATGGATACGCAGTATTTT. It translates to CASRALQPRMDTQYF.